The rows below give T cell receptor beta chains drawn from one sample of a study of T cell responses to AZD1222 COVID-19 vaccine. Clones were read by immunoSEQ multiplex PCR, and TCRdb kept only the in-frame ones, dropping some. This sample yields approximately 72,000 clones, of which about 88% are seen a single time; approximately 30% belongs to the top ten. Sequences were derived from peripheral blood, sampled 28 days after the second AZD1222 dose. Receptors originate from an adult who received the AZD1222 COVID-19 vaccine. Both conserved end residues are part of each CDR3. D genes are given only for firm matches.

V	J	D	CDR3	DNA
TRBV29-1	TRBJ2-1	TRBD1	CSVESGQREQFF	TGCAGCGTTGAATCGGGACAGCGGGAGCAGTTCTTC
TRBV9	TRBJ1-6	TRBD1	CASSGQGNNSPLHF	TGTGCCAGCAGCGGACAGGGGAATAATTCACCCCTCCACTTT
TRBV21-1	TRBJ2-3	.	CASSKLWGATDTQYF	TGTGCCAGCAGCAAACTTTGGGGGGCTACAGATACGCAGTATTTT
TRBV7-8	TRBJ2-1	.	CASSLGDNYNEQFF	TGTGCCAGCAGCTTAGGGGACAACTACAATGAGCAGTTCTTC
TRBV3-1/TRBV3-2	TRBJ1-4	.	CASSGDSYNEKLFF	TGTGCCAGCAGTGGAGACAGCTATAATGAAAAACTGTTTTTT
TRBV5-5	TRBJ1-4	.	CASGWQGNEKLFF	TGTGCCAGCGGCTGGCAGGGTAATGAAAAACTGTTTTTT
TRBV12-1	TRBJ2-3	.	CASSSPKRDSTDTQYF	TGTGCCAGCAGCTCTCCCAAGCGGGACAGCACAGATACGCAGTATTTT
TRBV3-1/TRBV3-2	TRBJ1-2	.	CASSQGAGGDYGYTF	TGTGCCAGCAGCCAAGGGGCAGGCGGGGACTATGGCTACACCTTC
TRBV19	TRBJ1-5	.	CATSGRGSAGIRAGNQPQHF	TGTGCCACTTCGGGAAGGGGGTCAGCGGGCATTAGGGCAGGCAATCAGCCCCAGCATTTT
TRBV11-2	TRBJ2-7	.	CASSSGQSYEQYF	TGTGCCAGCAGCTCCGGACAGTCCTACGAGCAGTACTTC
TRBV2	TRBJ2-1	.	CASNVHPTYNEQFF	TGTGCCAGCAACGTACACCCGACATACAATGAGCAGTTCTTC
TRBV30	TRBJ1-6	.	CAWSLFGGGDNSPLHF	TGTGCCTGGAGTCTGTTCGGGGGGGGCGATAATTCACCCCTCCACTTT
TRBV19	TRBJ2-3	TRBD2	CASSFNPAGGLDTQYF	TGTGCCAGTAGTTTCAACCCAGCGGGAGGATTGGATACGCAGTATTTT
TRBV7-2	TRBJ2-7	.	CASSSQGGGYEQYF	TGTGCCAGCAGCTCCCAGGGTGGGGGGTACGAGCAGTACTTC
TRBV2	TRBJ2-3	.	CASKLKGDTQYF	TGTGCCAGCAAATTAAAGGGAGATACGCAGTATTTT
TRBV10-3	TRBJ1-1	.	CAISGGWDTEAFF	TGTGCCATCAGTGGTGGTTGGGACACTGAAGCTTTCTTT
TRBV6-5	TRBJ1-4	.	CASSYREKLFF	TGTGCCAGCAGTTACAGAGAAAAACTGTTTTTT
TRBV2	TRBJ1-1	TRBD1	CASSVTGTGGTQAFF	TGTGCCAGCAGTGTAACCGGGACAGGGGGTACCCAAGCTTTCTTT
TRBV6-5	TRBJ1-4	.	CASRDGPNEKLFF	TGTGCCAGCAGGGACGGTCCTAATGAAAAACTGTTTTTT
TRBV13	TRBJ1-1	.	CASSTGQNTEAFF	TGTGCCAGCAGCACGGGACAGAACACTGAAGCTTTCTTT
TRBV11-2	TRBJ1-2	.	CASSLDWARTKF	TGTGCCAGCAGCTTAGATTGGGCCAGGACGAAATTC
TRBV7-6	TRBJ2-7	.	CASSIGLSLEQYF	TGTGCCAGCAGCATCGGACTTTCCTTGGAGCAGTACTTC
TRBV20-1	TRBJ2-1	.	CSASPGSHQFF	TGCAGTGCGTCTCCCGGGAGCCACCAGTTCTTC